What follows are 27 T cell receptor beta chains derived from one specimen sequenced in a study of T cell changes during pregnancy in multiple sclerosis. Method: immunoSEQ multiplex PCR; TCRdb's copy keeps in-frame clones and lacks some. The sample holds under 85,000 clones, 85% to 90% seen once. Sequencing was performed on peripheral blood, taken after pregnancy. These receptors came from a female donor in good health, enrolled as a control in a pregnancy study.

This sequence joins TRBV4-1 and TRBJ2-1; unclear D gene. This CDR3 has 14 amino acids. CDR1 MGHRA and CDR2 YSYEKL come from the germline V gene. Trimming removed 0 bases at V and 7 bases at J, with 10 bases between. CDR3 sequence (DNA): TGCGCCAGCAGCCAAGAACCCCTTCGGAATGAGCAGTTCTTC. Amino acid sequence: CASSQEPLRNEQFF.

The CDR3 nucleotides are TGTGCCAGCAGCCAGCGGACAGGGGACACCGGGGAGCTGTTTTTT. Amino acid sequence: CASSQRTGDTGELFF. V is TRBV7-9 and J is TRBJ2-2; 9 bases are a match to TRBD1. The CDR3 loop spans 15 amino acids. V lost 5 bases, J lost 3 bases, and 4 bases stayed unmatched. CDR1 and CDR2 from the germline V gene are SEHNR and FQNEAQ (reference sequence).

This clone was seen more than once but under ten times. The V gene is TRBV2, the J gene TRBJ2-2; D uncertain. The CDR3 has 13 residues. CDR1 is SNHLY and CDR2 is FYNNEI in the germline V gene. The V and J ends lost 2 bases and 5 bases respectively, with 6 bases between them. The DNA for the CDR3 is TGTGCCAGCAGTGAATCGCGGACCGGGGAGCTGTTTTTT. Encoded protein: CASSESRTGELFF.

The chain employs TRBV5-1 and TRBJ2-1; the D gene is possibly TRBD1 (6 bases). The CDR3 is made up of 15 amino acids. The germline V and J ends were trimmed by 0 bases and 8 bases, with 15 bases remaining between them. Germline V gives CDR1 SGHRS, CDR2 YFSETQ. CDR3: CASSLAPTGWDEQFF. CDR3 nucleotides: TGCGCCAGCAGCTTGGCCCCGACAGGATGGGATGAGCAGTTCTTC.

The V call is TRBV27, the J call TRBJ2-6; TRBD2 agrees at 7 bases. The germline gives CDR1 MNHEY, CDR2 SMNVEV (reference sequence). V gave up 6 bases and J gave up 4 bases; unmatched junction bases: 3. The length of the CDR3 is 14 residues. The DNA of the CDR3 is TGTGCCAGCAGAGGGAGGGCCGGGGCCAACGTCCTGACTTTC. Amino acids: CASRGRAGANVLTF. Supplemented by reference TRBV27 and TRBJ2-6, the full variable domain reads EAQVTQNPRYLITVTGKKLTVTCSQNMNHEYMSWYRQDPGLGLRQIYYSMNVEVTDKGDVPEGYKVSRKEKRNFPLILESPSPNQTSLYFCASRGRAGANVLTFGAGSRLTVL.

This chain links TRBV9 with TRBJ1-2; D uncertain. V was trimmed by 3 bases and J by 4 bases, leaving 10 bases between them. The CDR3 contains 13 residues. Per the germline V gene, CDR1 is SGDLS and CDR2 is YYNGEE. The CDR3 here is CASSGSYGYGYTF. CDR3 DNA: TGTGCCAGCAGCGGGTCTTACGGCTATGGCTACACCTTC.

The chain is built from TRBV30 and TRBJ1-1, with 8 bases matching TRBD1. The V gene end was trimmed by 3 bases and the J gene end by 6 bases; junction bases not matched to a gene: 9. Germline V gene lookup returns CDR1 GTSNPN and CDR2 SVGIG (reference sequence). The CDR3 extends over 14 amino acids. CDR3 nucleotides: TGTGCCTGGAGAACACAGGGGGACGGTTCTGAAGCTTTCTTT. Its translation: CAWRTQGDGSEAFF.

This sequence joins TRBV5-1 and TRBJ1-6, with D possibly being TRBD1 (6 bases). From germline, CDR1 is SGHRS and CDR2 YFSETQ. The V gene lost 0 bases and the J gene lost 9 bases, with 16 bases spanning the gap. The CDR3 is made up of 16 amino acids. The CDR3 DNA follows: TGCGCCAGCAGCTTGGGGTCGGGGGGGCTCGGTTCACCCCTCCACTTT. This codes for CASSLGSGGLGSPLHF.

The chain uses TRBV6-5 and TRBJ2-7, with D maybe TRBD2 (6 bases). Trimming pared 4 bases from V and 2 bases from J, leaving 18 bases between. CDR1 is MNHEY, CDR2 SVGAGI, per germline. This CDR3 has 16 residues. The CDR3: CASSSRGERATYEQYF. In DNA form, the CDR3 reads TGTGCCAGCAGTTCCCGGGGTGAGCGGGCCACCTACGAGCAGTACTTC.

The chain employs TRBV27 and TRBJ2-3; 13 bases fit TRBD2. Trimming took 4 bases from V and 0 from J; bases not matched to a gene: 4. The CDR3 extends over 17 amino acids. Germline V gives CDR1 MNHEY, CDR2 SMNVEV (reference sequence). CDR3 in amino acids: CASSSGLAGSSTDTQYF. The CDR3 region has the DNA TGTGCCAGCAGTTCGGGACTAGCGGGATCTAGCACAGATACGCAGTATTTT.

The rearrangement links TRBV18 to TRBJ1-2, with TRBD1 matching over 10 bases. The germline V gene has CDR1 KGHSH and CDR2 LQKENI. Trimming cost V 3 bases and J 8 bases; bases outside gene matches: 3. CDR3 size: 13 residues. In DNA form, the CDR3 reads TGTGCCAGCTCACCGGGACAGGGGTTGGGCTACACCTTC. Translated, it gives CASSPGQGLGYTF.

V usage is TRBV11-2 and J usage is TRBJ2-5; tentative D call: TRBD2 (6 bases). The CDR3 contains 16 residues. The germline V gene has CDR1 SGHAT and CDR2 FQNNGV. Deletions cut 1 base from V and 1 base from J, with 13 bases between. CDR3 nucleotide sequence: TGTGCCAGCAGCTTAGTGCTAGGCGGGGTCCAAGAGACCCAGTACTTC. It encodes CASSLVLGGVQETQYF.

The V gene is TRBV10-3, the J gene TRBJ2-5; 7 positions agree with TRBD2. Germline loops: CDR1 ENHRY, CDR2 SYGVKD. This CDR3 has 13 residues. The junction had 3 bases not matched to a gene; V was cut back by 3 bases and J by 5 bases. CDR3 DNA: TGTGCCATCAGTGAAGGGACTACGGAGACCCAGTACTTC. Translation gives CAISEGTTETQYF.

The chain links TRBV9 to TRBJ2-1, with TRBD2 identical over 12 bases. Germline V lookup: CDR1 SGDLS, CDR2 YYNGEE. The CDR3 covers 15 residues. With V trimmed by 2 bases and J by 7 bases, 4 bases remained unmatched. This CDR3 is CASSVASGGANEQFF. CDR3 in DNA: TGTGCCAGCAGCGTCGCTAGCGGGGGGGCGAATGAGCAGTTCTTC.

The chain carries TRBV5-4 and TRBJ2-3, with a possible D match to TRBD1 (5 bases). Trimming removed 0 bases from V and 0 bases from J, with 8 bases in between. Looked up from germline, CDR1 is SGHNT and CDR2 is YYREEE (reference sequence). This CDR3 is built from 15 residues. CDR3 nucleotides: TGTGCCAGCAGCTTGGACAGGTCCAGCACAGATACGCAGTATTTT. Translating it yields CASSLDRSSTDTQYF.

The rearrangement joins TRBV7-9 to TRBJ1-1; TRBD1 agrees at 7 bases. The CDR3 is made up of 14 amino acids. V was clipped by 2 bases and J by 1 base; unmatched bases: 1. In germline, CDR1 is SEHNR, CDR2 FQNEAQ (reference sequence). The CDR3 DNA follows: TGTGCCAGCAGCTTACAGGGGGGGAACACTGAAGCTTTCTTT. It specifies CASSLQGGNTEAFF.

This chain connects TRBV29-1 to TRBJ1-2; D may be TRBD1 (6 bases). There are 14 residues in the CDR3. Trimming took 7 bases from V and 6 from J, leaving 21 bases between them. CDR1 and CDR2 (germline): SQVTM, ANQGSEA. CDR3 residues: CSATLLQGLNGYTF. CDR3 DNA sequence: TGCAGCGCAACACTATTACAGGGTTTGAATGGCTACACCTTC.

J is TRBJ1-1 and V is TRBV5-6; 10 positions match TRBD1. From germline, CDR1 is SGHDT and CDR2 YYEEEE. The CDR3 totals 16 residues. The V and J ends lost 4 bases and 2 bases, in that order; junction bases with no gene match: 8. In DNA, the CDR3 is TGTGCCAGCAGCCAAAGACAGGGGGCCCCCAACACTGAAGCTTTCTTT. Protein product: CASSQRQGAPNTEAFF.

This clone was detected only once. This CDR3 reads CASSWRRVSTDTQYF. The CDR3 DNA follows: TGTGCCAGCAGTTGGCGCCGGGTTAGCACAGATACGCAGTATTTT. V usage is TRBV27 and J usage is TRBJ2-3; D is ambiguous. CDR1 and CDR2 (germline): MNHEY, SMNVEV (reference sequence). V lost 4 bases, J lost 0 bases, and 11 bases lay in between. The CDR3 extends over 15 amino acids.

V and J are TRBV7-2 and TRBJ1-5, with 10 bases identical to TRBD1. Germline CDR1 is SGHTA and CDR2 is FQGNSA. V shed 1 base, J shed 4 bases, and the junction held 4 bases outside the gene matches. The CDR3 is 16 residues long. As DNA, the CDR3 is TGTGCCAGCAGCTTAGGGTCGGGACAGGGGAATCAGCCCCAGCATTTT. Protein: CASSLGSGQGNQPQHF. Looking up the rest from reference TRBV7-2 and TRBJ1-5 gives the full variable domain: GAGVSQSPSNKVTEKGKDVELRCDPISGHTALYWYRQSLGQGLEFLIYFQGNSAPDKSGLPSDRFSAERTGGSVSTLTIQRTQQEDSAVYLCASSLGSGQGNQPQHFGDGTRLSIL.

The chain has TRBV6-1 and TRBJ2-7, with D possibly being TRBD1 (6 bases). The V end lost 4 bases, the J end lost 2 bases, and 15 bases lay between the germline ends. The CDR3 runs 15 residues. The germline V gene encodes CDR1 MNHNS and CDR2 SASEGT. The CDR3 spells CASSGGLQGPYEQYF. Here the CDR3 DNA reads TGTGCCAGCAGTGGTGGGCTACAGGGACCCTACGAGCAGTACTTC.

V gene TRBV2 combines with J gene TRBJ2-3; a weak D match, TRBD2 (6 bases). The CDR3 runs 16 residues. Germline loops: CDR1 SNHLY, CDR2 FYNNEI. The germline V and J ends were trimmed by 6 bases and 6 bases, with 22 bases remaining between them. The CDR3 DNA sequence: TGTGCCAGCAGAGGATTGGGACTCGCTAGTGGGGATACGCAGTATTTT. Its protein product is CASRGLGLASGDTQYF.

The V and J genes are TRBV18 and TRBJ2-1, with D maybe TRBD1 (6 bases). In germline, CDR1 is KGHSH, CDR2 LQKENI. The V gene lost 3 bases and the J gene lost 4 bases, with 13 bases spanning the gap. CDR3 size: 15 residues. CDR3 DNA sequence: TGTGCCAGCTCACCGGGGCAGGGGTCATACAATGAGCAGTTCTTC. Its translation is CASSPGQGSYNEQFF.

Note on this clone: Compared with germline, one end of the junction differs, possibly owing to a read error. CDR3 residues: CASARGHLNF. CDR3 DNA sequence: TGTGCCTCAGCTCGTGGACACCTAAACTTC. This chain uses TRBV28 with TRBJ2-5, with D perhaps matching TRBD1 (5 bases). The CDR3 runs to 10 residues. Germline V gene lookup returns CDR1 MDHEN and CDR2 SYDVKM.

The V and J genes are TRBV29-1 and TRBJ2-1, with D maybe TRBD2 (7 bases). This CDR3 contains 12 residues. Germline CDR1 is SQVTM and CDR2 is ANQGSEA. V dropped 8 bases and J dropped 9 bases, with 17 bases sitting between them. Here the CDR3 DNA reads TGCAGCCCCCGGGGGGCGAACGGTGAGCAGTTCTTC. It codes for CSPRGANGEQFF.

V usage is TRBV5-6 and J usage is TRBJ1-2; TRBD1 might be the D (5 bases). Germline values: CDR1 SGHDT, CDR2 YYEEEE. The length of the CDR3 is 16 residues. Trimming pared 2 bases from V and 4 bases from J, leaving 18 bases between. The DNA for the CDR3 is TGTGCCAGCAGCTTTAATATGCAGGGAAAAATCTATGGCTACACCTTC. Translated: CASSFNMQGKIYGYTF.

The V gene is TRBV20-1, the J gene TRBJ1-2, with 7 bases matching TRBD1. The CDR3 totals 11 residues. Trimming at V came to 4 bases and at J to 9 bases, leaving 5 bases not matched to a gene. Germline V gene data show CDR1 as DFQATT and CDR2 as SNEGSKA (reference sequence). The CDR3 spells CSATGQRSYTF. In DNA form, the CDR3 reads TGCAGTGCTACGGGACAGAGGAGCTACACCTTC.